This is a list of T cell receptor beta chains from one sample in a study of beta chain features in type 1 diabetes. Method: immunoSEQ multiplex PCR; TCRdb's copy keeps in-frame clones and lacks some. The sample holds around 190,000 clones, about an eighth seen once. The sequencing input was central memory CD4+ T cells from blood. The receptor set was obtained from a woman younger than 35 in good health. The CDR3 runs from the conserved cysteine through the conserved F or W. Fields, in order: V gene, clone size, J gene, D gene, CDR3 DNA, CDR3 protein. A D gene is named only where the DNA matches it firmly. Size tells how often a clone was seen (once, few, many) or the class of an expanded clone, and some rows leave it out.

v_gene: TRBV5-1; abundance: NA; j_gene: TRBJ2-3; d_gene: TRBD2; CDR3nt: TGCGCCAGCAGCCTCACCGGGACTAGCGGAACAGATACGCAGTATTTT; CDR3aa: CASSLTGTSGTDTQYF
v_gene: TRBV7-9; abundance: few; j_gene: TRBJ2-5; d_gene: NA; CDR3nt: TGTGCCAGCAGCTTAGAGACAGTGGGAGAGACCCAGTACTTC; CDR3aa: CASSLETVGETQYF
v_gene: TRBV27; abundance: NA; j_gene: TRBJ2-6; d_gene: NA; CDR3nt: TGTGCCAGCAGATTCAGGGAAGTAAGGGCCCTGACTTTC; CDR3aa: CASRFREVRALTF
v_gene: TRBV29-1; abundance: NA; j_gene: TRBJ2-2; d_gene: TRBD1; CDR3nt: TGCAGCGTAGCCGGGACAGCGAACACCGGGGAGCTGTTTTTT; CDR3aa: CSVAGTANTGELFF
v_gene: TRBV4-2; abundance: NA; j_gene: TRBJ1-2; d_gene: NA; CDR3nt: TGTGCCAGCAGCCAAGCCGTGACAGGACCTAACTATGGCTACACCTTC; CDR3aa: CASSQAVTGPNYGYTF
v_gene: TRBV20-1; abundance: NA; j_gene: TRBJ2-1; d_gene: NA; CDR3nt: TGCAGTGCTAGACGGGACTGGCAGTTCTTC; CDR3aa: CSARRDWQFF
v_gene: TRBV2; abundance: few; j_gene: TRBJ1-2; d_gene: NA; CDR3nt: TGTGCCAGCAGTGAAGGGACTATCGGCTACACCTTC; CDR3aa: CASSEGTIGYTF
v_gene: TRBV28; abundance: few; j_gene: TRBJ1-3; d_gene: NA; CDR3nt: TGTGCCAGCTACATGGAGGGTTCTGGAAACACCATATATTTT; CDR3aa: CASYMEGSGNTIYF
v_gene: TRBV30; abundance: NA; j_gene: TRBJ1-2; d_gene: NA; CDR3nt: TGTGCCTGGGGGGTGGGGGGTTTCGGTGGCTACACCTTC; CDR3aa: CAWGVGGFGGYTF
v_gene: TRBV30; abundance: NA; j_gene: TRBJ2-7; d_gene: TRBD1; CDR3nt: TGTGCCTGGAAACAGGGGGCGGGTTACGAGCAGTACTTC; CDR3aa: CAWKQGAGYEQYF
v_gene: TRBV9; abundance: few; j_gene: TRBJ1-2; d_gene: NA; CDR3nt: TGTGCCAGCAGCGTGATGGCGGGTTCTGGCTACACCTTC; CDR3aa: CASSVMAGSGYTF
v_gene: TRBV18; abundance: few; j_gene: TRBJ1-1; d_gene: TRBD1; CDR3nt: TGTGCCAGCTCACGGACAGGGGTGAACACTGAAGCTTTCTTT; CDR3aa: CASSRTGVNTEAFF
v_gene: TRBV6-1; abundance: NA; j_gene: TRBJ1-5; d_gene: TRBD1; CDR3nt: TGTGCCAGCAGTGAAAGGACAGGGATAACGCCCCAGCATTTT; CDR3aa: CASSERTGITPQHF
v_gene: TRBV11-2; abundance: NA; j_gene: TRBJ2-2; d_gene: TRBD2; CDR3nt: TGTGCCAGCAGCTTAGACCTAGCGGGAGGTACCGGGGAGCTGTTTTTT; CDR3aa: CASSLDLAGGTGELFF
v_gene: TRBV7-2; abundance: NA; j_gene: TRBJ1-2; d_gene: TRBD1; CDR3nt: TGTGCCAGCAGCTTTTCCCCCACAGGGGGCCAGTATGGCTACACCTTC; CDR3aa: CASSFSPTGGQYGYTF
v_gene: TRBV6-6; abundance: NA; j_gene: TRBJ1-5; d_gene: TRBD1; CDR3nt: TGTGCCAGCAGTTACGGGACAGGGTTGAGCGGGCAGCCCCAGCATTTT; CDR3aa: CASSYGTGLSGQPQHF
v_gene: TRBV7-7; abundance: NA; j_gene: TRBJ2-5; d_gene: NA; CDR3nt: TGTGCTAGCAGCTTAGCTGGGAACAGGGAGACCCAGTACTTC; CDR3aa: CASSLAGNRETQYF
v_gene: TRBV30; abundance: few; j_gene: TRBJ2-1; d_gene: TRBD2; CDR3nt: TGTGCCTGGAGGGCCCCTAGCGGGAGGGGCTCCTACAATGAGCAGTTCTTC; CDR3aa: CAWRAPSGRGSYNEQFF
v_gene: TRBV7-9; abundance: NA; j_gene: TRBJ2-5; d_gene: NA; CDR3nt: TGTGCCAGCAGCTTAACGTTCGCCGGGGGAGAGACCCAGTACTTC; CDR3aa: CASSLTFAGGETQYF
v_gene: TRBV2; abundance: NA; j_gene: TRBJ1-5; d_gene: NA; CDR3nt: TGTGCCAGCAGTACAGTAAATCAGCCCCAGCATTTT; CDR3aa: CASSTVNQPQHF
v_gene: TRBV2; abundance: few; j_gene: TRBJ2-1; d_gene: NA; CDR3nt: TGTGCCAGCAAATTGCAGGATAATGAGCAGTTCTTC; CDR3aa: CASKLQDNEQFF
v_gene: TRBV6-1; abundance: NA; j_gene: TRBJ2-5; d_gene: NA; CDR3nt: TGTGCCAGCAGGCCCGACAGTGCCCAAGAGACCCAGTACTTC; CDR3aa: CASRPDSAQETQYF
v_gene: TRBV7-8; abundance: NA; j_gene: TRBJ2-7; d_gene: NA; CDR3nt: TGTGCCAGCAGCTCCCACTACGAGCAGTACTTC; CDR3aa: CASSSHYEQYF
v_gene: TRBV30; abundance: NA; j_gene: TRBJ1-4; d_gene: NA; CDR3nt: TGTGCCTGGAAGGGGCAGATTTATGAAAAACTGTTTTTT; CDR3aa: CAWKGQIYEKLFF
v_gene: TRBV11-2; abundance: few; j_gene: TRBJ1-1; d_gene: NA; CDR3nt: TGTGCCAGCAGCTTAGGCGTTGGTCCTGTGAACACTGAAGCTTTCTTT; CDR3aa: CASSLGVGPVNTEAFF
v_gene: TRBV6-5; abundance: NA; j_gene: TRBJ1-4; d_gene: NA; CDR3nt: TGTGCCAGCAGTTCCTGGGGGGTCCGTGGTCTTGAAAAACTGTTTTTT; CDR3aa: CASSSWGVRGLEKLFF